This is a list of T cell receptor beta chains from one sample in a study of blood T cell repertoires in COVID-19. Clones were sequenced by immunoSEQ multiplex PCR, and TCRdb holds only the in-frame ones, with some missing. Among roughly 190,000 clones, about 80% were seen once, and the ten largest hold 4% to 6.5%. The material sequenced was PBMCs or T cells enriched from blood (not recorded which). The origin of the receptors is a woman aged 55-70 years with acute COVID-19. Each CDR3 is given with its conserved first and last residue.

TRBV5-1	TRBJ2-1	CASSLSGSSYNEQFF
TRBV3-1/TRBV3-2	TRBJ1-1	CASSPRDRDTEAFF
TRBV2	TRBJ2-5	CASGSGLGEGETQYF
TRBV2	TRBJ2-7	CASSVAAGGPYEQYF
TRBV24-1	TRBJ1-2	CATLGTGDQNYGYTF
TRBV30	TRBJ2-7	CAWSRGSGAIYEQYF
TRBV15	TRBJ1-1	CATSSPYSGLKNTEAFF
TRBV28	TRBJ2-7	CASSQPTGIPYEQYF
TRBV29-1	TRBJ1-2	CSVGTGALDGYTF
TRBV18	TRBJ1-1	CASSPLRTGNTEAFF
TRBV4-3	TRBJ1-2	CASSPWTGGDYGYTF
TRBV7-2	TRBJ2-4	CASSLKSVGENIQYF
TRBV6-5	TRBJ1-6	CASSYAYNSPLHF
TRBV4-1	TRBJ1-2	CASSQVRLGDGYTF
TRBV30	TRBJ1-6	CAWSRQGNGSPLHF
TRBV7-2	TRBJ1-2	CASSVYRGSSLGYTF
TRBV7-2	TRBJ1-1	CASSLELDPGTEAFF
TRBV7-2	TRBJ2-3	CASSPTTSTDTQYF
TRBV4-2	TRBJ1-1	CASSQDYLGQGLTEAFF
TRBV18	TRBJ2-5	CASSPAGRGVQETQYF
TRBV28	TRBJ1-1	CASSLSLFEAFF
TRBV5-6	TRBJ2-7	CASSLFRTGGYEQYF
TRBV5-8	TRBJ2-1	CASSIGLATYNEQFF
TRBV19	TRBJ2-1	CASTTGEPYNEQFF
TRBV7-2	TRBJ1-4	CASSLQQGESEKLFF
TRBV4-2	TRBJ1-1	CASSQDGQTTIAFF
TRBV3-1/TRBV3-2	TRBJ1-2	CASSQGSGGVGGYTF
TRBV13	TRBJ2-4	CASSLGIRAGAAGNIQYF
TRBV6-5	TRBJ2-6	CASSLGANVLTF
TRBV28	TRBJ1-5	CASSRHRNQPQHF
TRBV5-1	TRBJ2-1	CASSDGTQGNEQFF
TRBV19	TRBJ2-2	CASERGEGTGELFF
TRBV7-8	TRBJ1-6	CASSFTGDAGNSPLHF
TRBV28	TRBJ1-6	CASSFGGESPLHF
TRBV9	TRBJ1-2	CASSVGWGTGATVYGYTF
TRBV7-9	TRBJ2-3	CASSYGQGTDTQYF
TRBV24-1	TRBJ2-3	CATSDSAGSTDTQYF
TRBV7-9	TRBJ1-2	CASTKTGVNYGYTF
TRBV28	TRBJ2-2	CASSFVQLPDTSKGLFF
TRBV19	TRBJ2-7	CASSIVWGVTATYEQYF
TRBV19	TRBJ2-6	CASSAQVPLSGANVLTF
TRBV29-1	TRBJ2-7	CSAKAGLAGASSYEQYF
TRBV7-9	TRBJ1-2	CASSPPQTPSYGYTF
TRBV9	TRBJ2-1	CASSVDAGGAHNEQFF
TRBV25-1	TRBJ1-1	CASSTEPDRLEAFF